This entry concerns a single T cell receptor beta chain. Its specificity is not known. These data belong to a study of a mutant IDH1 vaccine in newly diagnosed glioma. Study context: Patients' prior therapy spanned radiotherapy, temozolomide, or both; most underwent both.

Study outcomes and limitations: Whatever changes occurred in top peripheral T cell clonotypes seemed unrelated to pseudoprogression.

V was clipped by 5 bases and J by 1 base, with 14 bases between them. The CDR3 totals 15 residues. Germline V gives CDR1 LGHNA, CDR2 YSLEER. The data were produced by immunoSEQ multiplex PCR, yet TCRdb's version contains in-frame clones alone and is incomplete. This sample has around 67,000 clones, with 80% to 90% found just once. Sample time point: baseline, week 1 (first vaccination visit). Described treatment: pre-vaccination baseline after standard-of-care therapy. Tumors from donors were new WHO grade 3 or 4 IDH1-mutant astrocytomas with ATRX loss. Sequenced here: peripheral blood mononuclear cells (PBMCs), sampled from a glioma patient treated with radiotherapy, temozolomide or both. This sequence originates from a woman younger than 35 with glioma. Some clones in this sample may be carry-over from other donors' samples. V is TRBV4-3 and J is TRBJ1-1, with D uncertain. The CDR3 here is CASSEGRWWNTEAFF. As DNA, the CDR3 is TGCGCCAGCAGCGAAGGAAGGTGGTGGAACACTGAAGCTTTCTTT.